The 11 T cell receptor beta chains below were found in one sample sequenced in a study of cytomegalovirus exposure and HLA in healthy donors (TCRdb year 2017). Library preparation used the immunoSEQ multiplex PCR assay. A mixture of 60 forward primers for TCR Vbeta segments and 13 reverse primers for TCR Jbeta segments was used in the multiplex PCR. Sourced from immuneACCESS, this table was stored by TCRdb with only in-frame sequences that have V and J called. A share of the clones is absent; for the studies checked, an unresolved V gene accounts for under half, and the remainder has no known explanation. This sample holds fewer than 200,000 clones; 84% were observed only once. The top ten constitute 0.95% to 1.3% of the sample. Input material: PBMCs. The receptors here all came from a man younger than 40 in good health and CMV-seronegative.

The CDR3, as DNA: TGTGCCAGCAGCACGGGACAGGGAAGGGGCTACACCTTC. Its translation is CASSTGQGRGYTF. The chain joins TRBV6-5 to TRBJ1-2, with 9 bases aligning to TRBD1. The CDR3 length is 13 residues. Unmatched junction bases numbered 7, after V lost 6 bases and J lost 8 bases. Germline CDR1 is MNHEY and CDR2 is SVGAGI.

This chain links TRBV29-1 with TRBJ2-1; no reliable D call. V lost 4 bases, J lost 3 bases, and 16 bases lay in between. The CDR3 covers 15 residues. CDR1 and CDR2 (germline): SQVTM, ANQGSEA. CDR3 in amino acids: CSVVRDRGLYNEQFF. The CDR3 DNA follows: TGCAGCGTTGTAAGAGACCGTGGGCTCTACAATGAGCAGTTCTTC.

The chain uses TRBV7-9 and TRBJ2-3; 13 bases match TRBD2. Losses at the gene ends were 1 base for V and 9 bases for J; bases not matched to a gene: 4. The CDR3 is 15 residues long. Germline V gene data show CDR1 as SEHNR and CDR2 as FQNEAQ (reference sequence). The CDR3 sequence is CASSLGLAGGGTQYF. CDR3 nucleotide sequence: TGTGCCAGCAGCTTAGGACTAGCGGGAGGAGGGACGCAGTATTTT.

The gene calls are TRBV19 and TRBJ1-6; D is unclear. This CDR3 region has 15 residues. The V gene lost 0 bases and the J gene lost 9 bases, with 12 bases spanning the gap. Germline V lookup: CDR1 LNHDA, CDR2 SQIVND (reference sequence). CDR3: CASSIEGGVVSPLHF. CDR3 coding DNA: TGTGCCAGTAGTATAGAAGGAGGAGTAGTTTCACCCCTCCACTTT.

V usage is TRBV5-1 and J usage is TRBJ2-1, with a tentative D call TRBD2 (6 bases). The CDR3 runs to 13 residues. CDR1 SGHRS and CDR2 YFSETQ come from the germline V gene. Trimming removed 1 base at V and 10 bases at J, with 12 bases between. The CDR3 DNA sequence: TGCGCCAGCAGCTTGAAGGGAGGTGGAGAGCAGTTCTTC. It encodes CASSLKGGGEQFF.

V and J are TRBV5-4 and TRBJ1-2; tentatively, D is TRBD1 (5 bases). Trimming left V 1 base short and J 8 bases short, with 21 bases between. Germline V lookup: CDR1 SGHNT, CDR2 YYREEE (reference sequence). The CDR3 is 16 residues long. CDR3 sequence reads: CASSLRPTEASGGYTF. The CDR3 DNA follows: TGTGCCAGCAGCTTGCGCCCGACAGAGGCCTCCGGGGGCTACACCTTC.

The V and J genes are TRBV30 and TRBJ1-6; 7 positions agree with TRBD1. V lost 0 bases, J lost 6 bases, and 17 bases stayed unmatched. CDR1 is GTSNPN, CDR2 SVGIG, per germline (reference sequence). The CDR3 contains 19 residues. CDR3 bases: TGTGCCTGGAGTGTTGGTTCCTTTACCCTGGGACAGCTTAATTCACCCCTCCACTTT. Its protein product is CAWSVGSFTLGQLNSPLHF.

The chain couples TRBV19 to TRBJ2-1, with D possibly being TRBD2 (6 bases). From germline, CDR1 is LNHDA and CDR2 SQIVND (reference sequence). V lost 6 bases, J lost 5 bases, and 17 bases lay in between. CDR3 length: 15 amino acids. Written as DNA, the CDR3 is TGTGCCAGTAGGTTCGGGAGCGTCGGTGACAATGAGCAGTTCTTC. The encoded protein is CASRFGSVGDNEQFF.

The chain is built from TRBV11-2 and TRBJ2-1; 7 bases line up with TRBD2. Germline V gene lookup returns CDR1 SGHAT and CDR2 FQNNGV. V gave up 1 base and J gave up 7 bases; unmatched junction bases: 7. This CDR3 is built from 15 residues. The CDR3, as DNA: TGTGCCAGCAGCTTAGCGGGAGGCTTCATGAATGAGCAGTTCTTC. Its translation is CASSLAGGFMNEQFF.

The chain carries TRBV4-2 and TRBJ1-2; D is possibly TRBD1 (6 bases). Germline loops: CDR1 LGHNA, CDR2 YNFKEQ. Between the trimmed V and J ends, which lost 0 bases and 1 base, there was a span of 9 bases. The CDR3 has 15 amino acids. CDR3 protein: CASSQDDRSNYGYTF. CDR3 sequence (DNA): TGTGCCAGCAGCCAAGATGACAGGAGTAACTATGGCTACACCTTC.

Concerning this clone itself: An end of the junction differs from the germline gene, which may be a read error. This chain uses TRBV7-9 with TRBJ2-7; 9 bases align to TRBD2. Germline V gene data show CDR1 as SEHNR and CDR2 as FQNEAQ (reference sequence). CDR3 size: 16 residues. The CDR3 bases are TGTTCCAGCAGCGAAGAGATTAGCGGGAGACGGTACGAGCAGTACTTC. Translating it yields CSSSEEISGRRYEQYF.